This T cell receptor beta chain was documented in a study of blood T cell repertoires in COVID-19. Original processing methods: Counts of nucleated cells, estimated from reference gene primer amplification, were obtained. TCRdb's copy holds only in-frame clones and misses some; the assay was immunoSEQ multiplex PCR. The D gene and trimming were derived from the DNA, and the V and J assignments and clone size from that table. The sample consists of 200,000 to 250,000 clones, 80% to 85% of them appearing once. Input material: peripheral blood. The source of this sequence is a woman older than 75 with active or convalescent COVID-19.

CDR3 sequence reads: CASSRGLSSNQPQHF. For the CDR3, the DNA is TGTGCCAGCAGCCGAGGACTGTCTAGCAATCAGCCCCAGCATTTT. This rearrangement joins TRBV6-5 to TRBJ1-5; D gene unclear. The CDR3 has 15 residues. The V gene lost 6 bases and the J gene lost 0 bases, with 12 bases spanning the gap. Germline V CDR1 and CDR2: MNHEY, SVGAGI.